The clone carrying this T cell receptor beta chain is categorized as medium-sized. Multiplex PCR with BIOMED2 TRB-A/B primer pools amplified TRB rearrangements. TCRdb used MiXCR to reprocess the multiplex PCR reads, holding one entry per CDR3 protein. The table includes tens of thousands of distinct CDR3 sequences, approximately 30% detected once. The sample belongs to a study of T and B cells in COVID-19 patients. Study context: Active-infection patients were older, median roughly 73 years, than recovered patients, median approximately 35 years. Nine tenths of the roughly 20 active-infection patients had comorbidities associated with unfavorable COVID-19 outcome.

TRB was amplified from about 240-490 ng of blood genomic DNA. The TCR originated in a human donor who had recovered from COVID-19. The sequenced sample consisted of blood.

CDR3 DNA: TGTGCCAGCAGCTTAGTAGCGGGGGGCGTCACAGATACGCAGTATTTT. This sequence encodes CASSLVAGGVTDTQYF. This chain connects TRBV13 to TRBJ2-3, with 10 nucleotides matching TRBD2. The CDR3 spans 16 residues. CDR1 is PRHDT and CDR2 is FYEKMQ in the germline V gene (reference sequence). The V gene end was trimmed by 1 base and the J gene end by 2 bases; junction bases not matched to a gene: 3.